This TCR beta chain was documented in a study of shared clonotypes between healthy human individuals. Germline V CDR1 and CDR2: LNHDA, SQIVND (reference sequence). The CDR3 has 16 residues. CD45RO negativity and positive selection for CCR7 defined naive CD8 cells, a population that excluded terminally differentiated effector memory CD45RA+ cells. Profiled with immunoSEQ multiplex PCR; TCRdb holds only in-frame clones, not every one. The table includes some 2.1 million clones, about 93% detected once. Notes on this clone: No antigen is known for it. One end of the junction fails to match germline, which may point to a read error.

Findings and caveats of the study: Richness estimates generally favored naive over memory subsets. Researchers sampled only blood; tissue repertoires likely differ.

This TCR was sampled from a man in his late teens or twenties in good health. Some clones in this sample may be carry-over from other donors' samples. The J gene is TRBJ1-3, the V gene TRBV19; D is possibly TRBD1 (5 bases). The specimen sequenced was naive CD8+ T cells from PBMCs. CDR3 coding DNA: TGTGCCAGTAGTATCCCCCCGACAGTCAGTGGAAACACTATATATTTT. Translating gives CASSIPPTVSGNTIYF.